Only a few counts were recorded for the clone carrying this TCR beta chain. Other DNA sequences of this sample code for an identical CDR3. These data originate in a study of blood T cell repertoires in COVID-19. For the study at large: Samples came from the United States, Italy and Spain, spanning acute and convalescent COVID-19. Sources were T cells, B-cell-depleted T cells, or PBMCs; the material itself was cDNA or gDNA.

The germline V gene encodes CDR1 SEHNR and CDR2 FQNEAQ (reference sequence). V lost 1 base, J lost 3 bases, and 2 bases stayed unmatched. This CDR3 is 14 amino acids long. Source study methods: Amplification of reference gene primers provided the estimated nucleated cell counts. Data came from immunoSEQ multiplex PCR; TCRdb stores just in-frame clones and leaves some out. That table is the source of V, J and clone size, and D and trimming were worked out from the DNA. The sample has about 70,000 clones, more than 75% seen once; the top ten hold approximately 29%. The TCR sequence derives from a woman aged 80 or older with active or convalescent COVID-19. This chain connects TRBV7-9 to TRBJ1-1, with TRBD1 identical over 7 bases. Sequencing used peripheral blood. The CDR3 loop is CASSLDQGDTEAFF. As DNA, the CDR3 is TGTGCCAGCAGCTTAGACCAGGGGGACACTGAAGCTTTCTTT. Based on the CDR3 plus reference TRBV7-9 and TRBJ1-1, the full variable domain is DTGVSQNPRHKITKRGQNVTFRCDPISEHNRLYWYRQTLGQGPEFLTYFQNEAQLEKSRLLSDRFSAERPKGSFSTLEIQRTEQGDSAMYLCASSLDQGDTEAFFGQGTRLTVV.